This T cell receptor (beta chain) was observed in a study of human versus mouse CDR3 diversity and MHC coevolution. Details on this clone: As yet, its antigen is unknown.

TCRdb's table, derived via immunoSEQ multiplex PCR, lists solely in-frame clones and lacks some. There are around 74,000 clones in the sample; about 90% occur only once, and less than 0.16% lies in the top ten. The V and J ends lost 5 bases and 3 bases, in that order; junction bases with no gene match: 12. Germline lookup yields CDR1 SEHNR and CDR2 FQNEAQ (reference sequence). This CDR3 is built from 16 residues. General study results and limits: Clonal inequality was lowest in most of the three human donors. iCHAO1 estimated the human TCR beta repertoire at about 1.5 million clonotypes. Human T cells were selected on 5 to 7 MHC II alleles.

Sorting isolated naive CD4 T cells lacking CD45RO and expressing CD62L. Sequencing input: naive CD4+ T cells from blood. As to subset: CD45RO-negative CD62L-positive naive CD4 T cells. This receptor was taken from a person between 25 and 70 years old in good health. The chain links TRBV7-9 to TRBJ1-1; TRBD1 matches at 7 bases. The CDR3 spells CASSPARQGWDTEAFF. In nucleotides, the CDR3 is TGTGCCAGCAGCCCGGCTAGACAGGGTTGGGACACTGAAGCTTTCTTT.